These 21 T cell receptor beta chains were sequenced from one sample in a study of identical twins (dated by TCRdb to about 2016). Libraries were constructed by 5' RACE. These reads were obtained on an Illumina HiSeq 2000. TCRdb took the public reads, trimmed them with fastp at Q25, ran MiXCR for clone calling and kept in-frame beta chains. Every CDR3 protein is listed once, alongside the most common genes and DNA of its rows. Recorded for this sample are a few hundred thousand distinct CDR3 sequences; 15% to 20% of them occurred a single time. The ten most abundant clones make up 9% to 15% of the sample. Sequenced: naive T cells sorted from blood. The cell subset or site label for this specimen denotes: cells isolated with a human naive T-cell isolation kit. These receptors were obtained from a man over 45 in good health.

In regard to this clonotype: This sequence may be a read error, since a much larger clone differs from it by one base. V usage is TRBV2 and J usage is TRBJ2-7; 7 bases agree with TRBD2. Trimming took 6 bases from V and 6 from J; bases not matched to a gene: 2. The CDR3 runs 11 residues. The germline V gene encodes CDR1 SNHLY and CDR2 FYNNEI. In DNA, the CDR3 is TGTGCCAGCAGGTTAGCGGGCGAGCAGTACTTC. This sequence encodes CASRLAGEQYF.

The chain carries TRBV15 and TRBJ2-3; 12 nucleotides align to TRBD2. The V gene's germline CDR1 is LNHNV and CDR2 YYDKDF (reference sequence). The CDR3 covers 18 residues. Unmatched junction bases numbered 12, after V lost 0 bases and J lost 8 bases. The CDR3 loop reads CATSRDKASGGATSTQYF. CDR3 bases: TGTGCCACCAGCAGAGACAAGGCTAGCGGGGGGGCTACGAGTACGCAGTATTTT.

Comment on this clonotype: Possible read error: a much larger clone is one base away. V gene TRBV19 combines with J gene TRBJ2-7; D is unclear. The germline CDR1 and CDR2 sequences are LNHDA and SQIVND (reference sequence). CDR3 length: 14 amino acids. In DNA, the CDR3 is TGTGCCAGTAGTAGCTTAGGGCCCTCCTACAAGCAGTACTTC. It is translated as CASSSLGPSYKQYF. The entire variable domain, with the rest obtained from reference TRBV19 and TRBJ2-7, is as follows: DGGITQSPKYLFRKEGQNVTLSCEQNLNHDAMYWYRQDPGQGLRLIYYSQIVNDFQKGDIAEGYSVSREKKESFPLTVTSAQKNPTAFYLCASSSLGPSYKQYFGPGTRLTVT.

This clonotype was found a few times. This sequence joins TRBV4-1 and TRBJ1-1; TRBD1 might be the D (6 bases). Germline V gene sequence: CDR1 MGHRA, CDR2 YSYEKL. The V end was cut by 3 bases, the J end by 4 bases, with 12 bases between. The CDR3 extends over 14 amino acids. The CDR3 nucleotides are TGCGCCAGCAGCCATACCAGGGGAGGCACTGAAGCTTTCTTT. As protein: CASSHTRGGTEAFF.

This chain connects TRBV9 to TRBJ2-3; maybe TRBD2 (7 bases). Trimming shortened V by 2 bases and J by 0 bases, and 19 bases separated the two germline ends. This CDR3 has 18 residues. CDR1 and CDR2 (germline): SGDLS, YYNGEE. The chain's CDR3 is CASSVEAGGRASTDTQYF. The CDR3 nucleotides read TGTGCCAGCAGCGTTGAGGCCGGGGGGCGGGCGAGCACAGATACGCAGTATTTT.

This sequence joins TRBV28 and TRBJ2-7; D is uncertain. Germline loops: CDR1 MDHEN, CDR2 SYDVKM. The CDR3 contains 14 residues. Deletions cut 2 bases from V and 2 bases from J, with 10 bases between. Here the CDR3 reads CASSLTPAPYEQYF. CDR3 DNA sequence: TGTGCCAGCAGTTTAACCCCCGCTCCCTACGAGCAGTACTTC.

This clonotype has more than one count but fewer than ten. The chain has TRBV7-8 and TRBJ2-1; TRBD1 might be the D (7 bases). Germline V gene sequence: CDR1 SGHVS, CDR2 FQNEAQ. V lost 1 base and J lost 15, with 16 bases in between. The CDR3 is made up of 13 amino acids. CDR3 sequence: CASSLETGTLWFF. Here the CDR3 DNA reads TGTGCCAGCAGCTTAGAGACAGGGACTCTCTGGTTCTTC.

This clonotype came up a few times. J is TRBJ2-5 and V is TRBV18, with TRBD2 matching 8 bases. The J segment lost 1 base and the V segment lost 8 bases, leaving 3 bases of the junction unmatched. CDR3 size: 13 residues. The V gene's germline CDR1 is KGHSH and CDR2 LQKENI. CDR3 nucleotide sequence: TGTGCCAGCACGGGGGGGACCCAAGAGACCCAGTACTTC. Amino acid sequence: CASTGGTQETQYF.

This clonotype was seen more than once but under ten times. The genes are TRBV20-1 and TRBJ2-1; a possible D gene is TRBD2 (5 bases). This CDR3 has 16 amino acids. Trimming removed 1 base at V and 0 bases at J, with 13 bases between. Germline V gene data show CDR1 as DFQATT and CDR2 as SNEGSKA (reference sequence). The CDR3 loop is CSARGVREHSYNEQFF. CDR3 coding DNA: TGCAGTGCTAGAGGGGTTCGGGAACACTCCTACAATGAGCAGTTCTTC.

The sample holds a few counts of this clonotype. The rearrangement joins TRBV6-5 to TRBJ2-1; tentatively, D is TRBD2 (5 bases). V lost 0 bases and J lost 0, with 12 bases in between. CDR3 length: 17 amino acids. Germline CDR1 MNHEY, CDR2 SVGAGI. The CDR3 protein is CASSYSPGRGSYNEQFF. The CDR3 DNA reads TGTGCCAGCAGTTACTCCCCGGGTCGGGGCTCCTACAATGAGCAGTTCTTC.

This clonotype was seen a few times. The chain recombines TRBV29-1 with TRBJ2-6; either TRBD1 or TRBD2 may supply D (5 bases each). The CDR3 covers 16 residues. Trimming pared 1 base from V and 2 bases from J, leaving 12 bases between. Per germline, CDR1 SQVTM and CDR2 ANQGSEA. DNA for the CDR3: TGCAGCGTTGAAGGTCAGGGAGAAGCTGGGGCCAACGTCCTGACTTTC. Protein sequence: CSVEGQGEAGANVLTF.

This clonotype was observed a few times. The chain has TRBV6-1 and TRBJ1-5, with 9 bases that match TRBD1. This CDR3 spans 15 amino acids. J gave up 7 bases and V 6 bases, and 10 bases lay outside the gene matches. Germline V CDR1 and CDR2: MNHNS, SASEGT. The CDR3 sequence is CASSETGQGRQPQHF. The DNA for the CDR3 is TGTGCCAGCAGCGAAACGGGACAGGGTAGACAGCCCCAGCATTTT.

DNA for the CDR3: TGTGCCAGCAGCTTTCCCCAGAACACTGAAGCTTTCTTT. This encodes CASSFPQNTEAFF. V gene TRBV7-2 combines with J gene TRBJ1-1; D not certain. The CDR3 consists of 13 residues. From germline, CDR1 is SGHTA and CDR2 FQGNSA. Trimming cost V 3 bases and J 1 base, with 6 bases left between them.

V usage is TRBV9 and J usage is TRBJ1-2; D gene ambiguous. From germline, CDR1 is SGDLS and CDR2 YYNGEE. Trimming removed 4 bases from V and 7 bases from J, with 17 bases in between. The CDR3 sequence is 14 residues long. CDR3 region: CASSTLPEGPGYTF. The CDR3 nucleotides are TGTGCCAGCAGCACCCTTCCCGAAGGGCCTGGCTACACCTTC.

The chain employs TRBV7-9 and TRBJ2-1; TRBD1 agrees at 7 bases. The germline CDR1 and CDR2 sequences are SEHNR and FQNEAQ (reference sequence). The length of the CDR3 is 12 residues. The ends lost 5 bases at V and 12 bases at J; junction bases unmatched: 7. The CDR3 DNA follows: TGTGCCAGCAGCGACTTCCGGGACAGGCAGTTCTTC. Translation: CASSDFRDRQFF.

This clonotype has a count of ten or more. The chain is built from TRBV5-5 and TRBJ1-6; 7 bases agree with TRBD1. The CDR3 has 16 residues. CDR1 is SGHKS and CDR2 is YYEKEE in the germline V gene (reference sequence). Trimming at V came to 1 base and at J to 7 bases, leaving 8 bases not matched to a gene. This chain's CDR3 is CASSLPSSRGNSPLHF. DNA for the CDR3: TGTGCCAGCAGCTTGCCTAGCTCCAGGGGGAATTCACCCCTCCACTTT.

This clonotype has a handful of counts. The chain employs TRBV5-6 and TRBJ2-7; D call uncertain. V dropped 0 bases and J dropped 5 bases, with 9 bases sitting between them. CDR3 size: 13 residues. CDR1 and CDR2 (germline): SGHDT, YYEEEE. CDR3 bases: TGTGCCAGCAGCTTGGAACAAATAGACGAGCAGTACTTC. Protein: CASSLEQIDEQYF.

This clonotype was recorded at least ten times. This chain uses TRBV20-1 with TRBJ1-2; 7 bases align to TRBD1. The CDR3 has 12 amino acids. CDR1 is DFQATT and CDR2 is SNEGSKA in the germline V gene (reference sequence). Trimming removed 5 bases from V and 6 bases from J; junction bases left unmatched: 6. The CDR3 spells CSAPTGLNGYTF. The DNA of the CDR3 is TGCAGTGCTCCGACAGGGTTAAATGGCTACACCTTC.

The chain uses TRBV7-2 and TRBJ1-5; 8 bases are a match to TRBD1. The J segment lost 7 bases and the V segment lost 5 bases, leaving 10 bases of the junction unmatched. Germline values: CDR1 SGHTA, CDR2 FQGNSA. There are 15 residues in the CDR3. The CDR3 is CASSPSTGVGQPQHF. The CDR3 coding sequence is TGTGCCAGCAGCCCATCGACAGGGGTTGGACAGCCCCAGCATTTT.

This clonotype was counted many times. At one end the junction does not follow the germline gene, possibly because of a read error. The chain is built from TRBV5-1 and TRBJ2-1; no clear D. From germline, CDR1 is SGHRS and CDR2 YFSETQ. The CDR3 is 15 residues long. CDR3 DNA sequence: TGTGCCAGCAGCTTAGCCCCGGGCTCCTACAATGAGCAGTTCTTC. Its translation: CASSLAPGSYNEQFF.

This clonotype was detected a few times. This chain uses TRBV9 with TRBJ2-3; perhaps TRBD2 as D (6 bases). The germline gives CDR1 SGDLS, CDR2 YYNGEE. V was clipped by 3 bases and J by 4 bases, with 12 bases between them. This CDR3 region has 14 residues. CDR3 sequence (DNA): TGTGCCAGCAGCGGTGGGGGGACTCCAGATACGCAGTATTTT. Translation: CASSGGGTPDTQYF.